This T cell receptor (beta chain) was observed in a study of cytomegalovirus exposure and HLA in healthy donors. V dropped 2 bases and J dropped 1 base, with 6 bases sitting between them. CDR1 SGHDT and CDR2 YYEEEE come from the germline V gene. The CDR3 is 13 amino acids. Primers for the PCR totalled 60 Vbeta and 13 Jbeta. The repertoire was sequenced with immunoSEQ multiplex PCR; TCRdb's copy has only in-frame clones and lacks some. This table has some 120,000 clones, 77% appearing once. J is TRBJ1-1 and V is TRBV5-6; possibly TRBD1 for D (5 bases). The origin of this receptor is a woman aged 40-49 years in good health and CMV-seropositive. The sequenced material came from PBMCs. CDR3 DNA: TGTGCCAGCAGCTTCGACAGGAACACTGAAGCTTTCTTT. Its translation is CASSFDRNTEAFF.